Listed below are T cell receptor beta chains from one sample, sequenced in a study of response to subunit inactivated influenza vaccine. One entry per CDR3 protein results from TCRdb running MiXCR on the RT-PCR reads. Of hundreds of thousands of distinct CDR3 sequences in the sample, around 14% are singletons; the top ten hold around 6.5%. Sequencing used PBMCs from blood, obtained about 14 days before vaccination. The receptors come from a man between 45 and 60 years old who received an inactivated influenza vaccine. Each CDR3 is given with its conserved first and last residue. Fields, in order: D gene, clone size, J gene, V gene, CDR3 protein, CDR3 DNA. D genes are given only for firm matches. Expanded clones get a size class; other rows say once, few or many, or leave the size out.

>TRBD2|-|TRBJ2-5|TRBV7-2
CASSLTSGFPQETQYF
TGTGCCAGCAGCTTGACTAGCGGGTTTCCTCAAGAGACCCAGTACTTC
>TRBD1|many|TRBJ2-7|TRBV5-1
CASSHGQGAYEQYF
TGTGCCAGCAGCCACGGACAGGGGGCCTACGAGCAGTACTTC
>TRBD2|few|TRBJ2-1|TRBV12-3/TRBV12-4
CASSLAVLAGGPSNEQFF
TGTGCCAGCAGTTTAGCGGTGTTGGCGGGAGGGCCCTCGAATGAGCAGTTCTTC
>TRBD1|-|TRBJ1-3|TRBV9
CASSVGDRVANTIYF
TGTGCCAGCAGCGTAGGGGACAGGGTCGCAAACACCATATATTTT
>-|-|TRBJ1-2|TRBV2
CASSLDLHGSGYTF
TGTGCCAGCAGTCTCGACTTACACGGGTCAGGCTACACCTTC
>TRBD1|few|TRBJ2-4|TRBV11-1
CASSLGTGEFVAKNIQYF
TGTGCCAGCAGCTTAGGGACAGGGGAGTTCGTAGCCAAAAACATTCAGTACTTC
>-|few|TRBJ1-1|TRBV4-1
CASSQEREITEAFF
TGCGCCAGCAGCCAAGAGAGGGAGATCACTGAAGCTTTCTTT
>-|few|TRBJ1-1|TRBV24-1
CATTHPGNAEAFF
TGTGCCACCACCCATCCGGGTAACGCTGAAGCTTTCTTT
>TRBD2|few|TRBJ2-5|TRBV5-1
CASRGIGTSGAVETQYF
TGCGCCAGCAGGGGTATAGGGACTAGCGGGGCCGTGGAGACCCAGTACTTC
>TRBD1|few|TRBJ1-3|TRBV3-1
CASSPRDRENTIYF
TGTGCCAGCAGCCCCCGAGACAGGGAGAACACCATATATTTT
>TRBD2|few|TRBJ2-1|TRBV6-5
CASSYPRGEGYNEQFF
TGTGCCAGCAGTTACCCACGGGGGGAGGGGTACAATGAGCAGTTCTTC
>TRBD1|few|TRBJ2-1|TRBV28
CASSALHRGLGEQFF
TGTGCCAGCAGTGCCTTGCACAGGGGGCTGGGTGAGCAGTTCTTC
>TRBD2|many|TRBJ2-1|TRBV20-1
CSARDSRREGLDNEQFF
TGCAGTGCTAGAGATAGTCGGAGGGAGGGTCTCGACAATGAGCAGTTCTTC
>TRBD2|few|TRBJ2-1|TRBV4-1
CASSFTSGGGSSYNEQFF
TGCGCCAGCAGCTTCACTAGCGGGGGCGGAAGCTCCTACAATGAGCAGTTCTTC
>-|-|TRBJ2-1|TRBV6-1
CASSSRVGLDEQFF
TGTGCCAGCAGCTCCAGGGTGGGGTTGGATGAGCAGTTCTTC
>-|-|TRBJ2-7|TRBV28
CASSFDTSKGSYEQYF
TGTGCCAGCAGTTTTGACACCTCCAAAGGGTCCTACGAGCAGTACTTC